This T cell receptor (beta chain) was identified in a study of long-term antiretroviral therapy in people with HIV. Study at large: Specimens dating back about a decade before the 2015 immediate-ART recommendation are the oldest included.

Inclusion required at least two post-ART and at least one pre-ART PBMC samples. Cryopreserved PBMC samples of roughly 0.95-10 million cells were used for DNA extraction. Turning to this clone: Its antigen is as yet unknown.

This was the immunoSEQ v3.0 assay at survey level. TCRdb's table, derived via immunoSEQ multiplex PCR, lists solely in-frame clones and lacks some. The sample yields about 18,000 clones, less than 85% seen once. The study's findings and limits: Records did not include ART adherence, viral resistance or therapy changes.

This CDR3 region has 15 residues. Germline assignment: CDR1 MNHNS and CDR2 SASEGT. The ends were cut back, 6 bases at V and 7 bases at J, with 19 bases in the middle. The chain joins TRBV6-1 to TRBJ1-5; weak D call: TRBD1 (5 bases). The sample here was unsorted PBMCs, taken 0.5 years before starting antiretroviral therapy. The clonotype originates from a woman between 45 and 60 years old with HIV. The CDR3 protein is CASRGRDDTVQPQHF. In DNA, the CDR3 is TGTGCCAGCAGGGGCCGGGACGACACGGTGCAGCCCCAGCATTTT.